This T cell receptor beta chain was captured by sequencing in a study of blood T cell repertoires in COVID-19. This clone was counted a few times. Trimming left V 2 bases short and J 6 bases short, with 11 bases between. The CDR3 sequence is 14 residues long. CDR1 SGDLS and CDR2 YYNGEE come from the germline V gene. Repertoires were generated with immunoSEQ multiplex PCR, while TCRdb's copy carries only in-frame clones and drops some. The table shows 77,000 or so clones, with 70% to 90% occurring only once. Sequencing was done on a sample of peripheral blood. This chain connects TRBV9 to TRBJ2-2; D is perhaps TRBD2 (5 bases). The origin of this receptor is a man in his fifties with active COVID-19. The CDR3 DNA follows: TGTGCCAGCAGCGTTCGGGGTGGGCCCGGGGAGCTGTTTTTT. Its protein is CASSVRGGPGELFF.